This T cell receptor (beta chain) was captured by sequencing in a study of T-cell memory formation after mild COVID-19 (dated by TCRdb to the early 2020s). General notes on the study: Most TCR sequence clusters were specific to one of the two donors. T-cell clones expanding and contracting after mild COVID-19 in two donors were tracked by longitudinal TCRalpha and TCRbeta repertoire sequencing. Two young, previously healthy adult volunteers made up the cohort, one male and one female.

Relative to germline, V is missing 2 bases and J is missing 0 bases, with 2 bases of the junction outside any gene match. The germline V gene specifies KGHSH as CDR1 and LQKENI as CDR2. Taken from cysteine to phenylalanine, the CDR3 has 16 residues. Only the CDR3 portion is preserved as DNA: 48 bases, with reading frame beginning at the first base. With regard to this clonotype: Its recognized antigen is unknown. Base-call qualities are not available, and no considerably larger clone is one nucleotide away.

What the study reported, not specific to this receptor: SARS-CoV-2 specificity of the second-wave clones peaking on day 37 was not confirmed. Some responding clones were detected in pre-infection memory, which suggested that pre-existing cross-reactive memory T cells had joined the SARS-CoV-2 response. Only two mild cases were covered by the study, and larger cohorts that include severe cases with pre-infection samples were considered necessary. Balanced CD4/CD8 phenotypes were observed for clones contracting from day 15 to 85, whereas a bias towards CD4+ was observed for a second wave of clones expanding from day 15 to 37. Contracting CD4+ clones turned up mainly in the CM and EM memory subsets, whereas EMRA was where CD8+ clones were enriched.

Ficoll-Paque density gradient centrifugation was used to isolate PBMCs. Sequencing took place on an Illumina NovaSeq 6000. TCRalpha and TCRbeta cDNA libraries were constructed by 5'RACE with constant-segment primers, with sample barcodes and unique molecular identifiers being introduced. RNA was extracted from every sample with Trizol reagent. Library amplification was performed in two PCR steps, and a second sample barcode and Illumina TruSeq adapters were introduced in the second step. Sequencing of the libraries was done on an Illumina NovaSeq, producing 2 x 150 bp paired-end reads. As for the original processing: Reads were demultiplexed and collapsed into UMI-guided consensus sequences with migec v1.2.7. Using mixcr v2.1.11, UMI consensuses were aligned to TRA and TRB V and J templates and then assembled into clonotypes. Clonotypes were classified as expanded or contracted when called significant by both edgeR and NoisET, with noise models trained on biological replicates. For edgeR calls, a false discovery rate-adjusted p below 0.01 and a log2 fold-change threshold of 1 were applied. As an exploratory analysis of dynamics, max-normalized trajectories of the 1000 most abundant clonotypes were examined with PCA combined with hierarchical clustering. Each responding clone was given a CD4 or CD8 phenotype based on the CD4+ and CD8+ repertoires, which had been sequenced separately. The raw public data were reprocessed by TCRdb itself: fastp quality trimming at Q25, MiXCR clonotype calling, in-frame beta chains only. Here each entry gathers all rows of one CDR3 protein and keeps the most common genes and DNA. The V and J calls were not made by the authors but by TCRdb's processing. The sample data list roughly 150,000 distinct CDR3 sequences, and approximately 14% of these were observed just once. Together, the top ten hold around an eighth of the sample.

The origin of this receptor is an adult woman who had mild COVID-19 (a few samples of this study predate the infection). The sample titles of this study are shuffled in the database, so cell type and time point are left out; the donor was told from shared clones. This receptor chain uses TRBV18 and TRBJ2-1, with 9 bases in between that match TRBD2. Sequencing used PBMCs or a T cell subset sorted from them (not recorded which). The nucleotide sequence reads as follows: TGTGCCAGCTCACCAGCGGGGGGGTACTCCTACAATGAGCAGTTCTTC. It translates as CASSPAGGYSYNEQFF.